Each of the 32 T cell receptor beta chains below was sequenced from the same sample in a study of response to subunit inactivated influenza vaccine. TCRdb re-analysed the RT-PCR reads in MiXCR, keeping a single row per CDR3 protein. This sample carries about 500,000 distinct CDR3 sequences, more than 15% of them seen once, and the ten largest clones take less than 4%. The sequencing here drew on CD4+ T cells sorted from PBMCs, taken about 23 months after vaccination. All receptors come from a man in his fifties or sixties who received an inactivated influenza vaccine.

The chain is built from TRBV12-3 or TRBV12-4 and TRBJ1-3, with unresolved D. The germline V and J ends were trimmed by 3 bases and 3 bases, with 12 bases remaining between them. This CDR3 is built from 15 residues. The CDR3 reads CASSFYSIFGNTIYF. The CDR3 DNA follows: TGTGCCAGCAGTTTTTACAGCATCTTTGGAAACACCATATATTTT.

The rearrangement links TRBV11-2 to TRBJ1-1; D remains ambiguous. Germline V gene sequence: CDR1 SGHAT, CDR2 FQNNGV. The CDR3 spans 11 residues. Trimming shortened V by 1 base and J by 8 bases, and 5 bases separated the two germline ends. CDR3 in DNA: TGTGCCAGCAGCTTAGTACTAGAAGCTTTCTTT. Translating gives CASSLVLEAFF. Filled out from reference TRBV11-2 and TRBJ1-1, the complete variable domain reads EAGVAQSPRYKIIEKRQSVAFWCNPISGHATLYWYQQILGQGPKLLIQFQNNGVVDDSQLPKDRFSAERLKGVDSTLKIQPAKLEDSAVYLCASSLVLEAFFGQGTRLTVV.

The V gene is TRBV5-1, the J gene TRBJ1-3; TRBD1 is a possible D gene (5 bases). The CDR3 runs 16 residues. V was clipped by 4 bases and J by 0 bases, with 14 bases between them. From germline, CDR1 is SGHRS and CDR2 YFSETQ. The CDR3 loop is CASSPGQGSSGNTIYF. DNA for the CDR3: TGCGCCAGCAGCCCCGGGCAGGGCAGCTCTGGAAACACCATATATTTT.

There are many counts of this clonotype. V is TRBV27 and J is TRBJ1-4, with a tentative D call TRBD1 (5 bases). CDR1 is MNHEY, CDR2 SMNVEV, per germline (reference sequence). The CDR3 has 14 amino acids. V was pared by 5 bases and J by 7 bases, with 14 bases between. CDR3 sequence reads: CASSLGTQGEKLFF. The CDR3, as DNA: TGTGCCAGCAGTCTCGGGACCCAAGGTGAAAAACTGTTTTTT.

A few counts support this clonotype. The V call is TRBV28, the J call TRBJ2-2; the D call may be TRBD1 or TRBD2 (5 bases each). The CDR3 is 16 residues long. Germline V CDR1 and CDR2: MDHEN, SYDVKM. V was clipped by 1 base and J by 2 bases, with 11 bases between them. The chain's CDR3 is CASSLYRGVNTGELFF. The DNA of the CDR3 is TGTGCCAGCAGTTTATATCGGGGCGTCAACACCGGGGAGCTGTTTTTT.

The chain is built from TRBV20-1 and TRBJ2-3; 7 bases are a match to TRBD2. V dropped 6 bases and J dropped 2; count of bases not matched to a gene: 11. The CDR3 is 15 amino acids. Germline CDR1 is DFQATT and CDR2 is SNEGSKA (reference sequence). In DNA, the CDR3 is TGCAGTGCCCCACCGGGGGGAACCATCACAGATACGCAGTATTTT. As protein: CSAPPGGTITDTQYF.

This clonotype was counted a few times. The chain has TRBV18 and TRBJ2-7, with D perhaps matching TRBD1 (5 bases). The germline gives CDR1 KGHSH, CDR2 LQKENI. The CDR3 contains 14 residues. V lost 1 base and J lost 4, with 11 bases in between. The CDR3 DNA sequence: TGTGCCAGCTCACCACTTGGGAAGGGGTACGAGCAGTACTTC. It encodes CASSPLGKGYEQYF.

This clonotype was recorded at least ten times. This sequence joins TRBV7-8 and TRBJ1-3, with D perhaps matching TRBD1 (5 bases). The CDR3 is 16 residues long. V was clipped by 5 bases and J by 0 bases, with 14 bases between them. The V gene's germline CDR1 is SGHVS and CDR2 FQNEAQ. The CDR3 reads CASSPGRDVSGNTIYF. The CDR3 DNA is TGTGCCAGCAGCCCTGGAAGGGACGTCTCTGGAAACACCATATATTTT.

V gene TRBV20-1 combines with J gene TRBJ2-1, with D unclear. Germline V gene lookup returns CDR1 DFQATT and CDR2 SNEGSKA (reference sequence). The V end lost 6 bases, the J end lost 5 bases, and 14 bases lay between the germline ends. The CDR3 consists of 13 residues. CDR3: CSALPAVHNEQFF. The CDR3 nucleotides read TGCAGTGCCCTCCCGGCGGTCCACAATGAGCAGTTCTTC.

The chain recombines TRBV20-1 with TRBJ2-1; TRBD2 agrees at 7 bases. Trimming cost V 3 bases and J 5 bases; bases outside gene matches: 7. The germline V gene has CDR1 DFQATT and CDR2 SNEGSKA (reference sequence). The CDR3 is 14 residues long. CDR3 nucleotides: TGCAGTGCTAGCCGCGGGACTACCCACAATGAGCAGTTCTTC. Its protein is CSASRGTTHNEQFF.

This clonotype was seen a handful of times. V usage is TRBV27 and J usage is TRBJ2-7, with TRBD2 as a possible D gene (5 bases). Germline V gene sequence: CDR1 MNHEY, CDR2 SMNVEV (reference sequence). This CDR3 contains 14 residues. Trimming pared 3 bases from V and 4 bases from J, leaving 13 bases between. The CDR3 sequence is CASSLYPGVYEQYF. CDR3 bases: TGTGCCAGCAGTTTGTATCCCGGGGTGTACGAGCAGTACTTC.

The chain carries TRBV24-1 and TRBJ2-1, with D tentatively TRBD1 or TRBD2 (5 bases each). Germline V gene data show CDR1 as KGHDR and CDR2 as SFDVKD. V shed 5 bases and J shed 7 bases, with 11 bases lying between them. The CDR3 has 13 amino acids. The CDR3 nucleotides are TGTGCCACCAGTGGTGGGGGAAGGAATGAGCAGTTCTTC. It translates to CATSGGGRNEQFF.

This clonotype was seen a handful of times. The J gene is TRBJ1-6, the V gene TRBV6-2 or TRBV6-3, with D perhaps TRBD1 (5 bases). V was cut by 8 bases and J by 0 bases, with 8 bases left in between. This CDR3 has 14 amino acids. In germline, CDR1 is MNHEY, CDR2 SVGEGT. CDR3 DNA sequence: TGTGCCAGCGGAGGGGTCTCCTATAATTCACCCCTCCACTTT. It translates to CASGGVSYNSPLHF.

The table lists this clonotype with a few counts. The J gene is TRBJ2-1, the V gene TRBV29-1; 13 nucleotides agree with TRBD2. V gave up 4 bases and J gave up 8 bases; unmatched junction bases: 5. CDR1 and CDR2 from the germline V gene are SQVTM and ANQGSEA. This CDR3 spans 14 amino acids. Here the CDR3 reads CSVGTSGRADEQFF. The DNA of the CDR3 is TGCAGCGTTGGAACTAGCGGGAGGGCCGATGAGCAGTTCTTC.

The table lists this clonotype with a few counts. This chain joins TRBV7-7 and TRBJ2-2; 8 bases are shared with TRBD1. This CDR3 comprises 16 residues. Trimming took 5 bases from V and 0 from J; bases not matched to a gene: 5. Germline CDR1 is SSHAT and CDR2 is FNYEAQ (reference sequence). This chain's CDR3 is CASSPTGVANTGELFF. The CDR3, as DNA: TGTGCCAGCAGCCCGACAGGGGTTGCGAACACCGGGGAGCTGTTTTTT.

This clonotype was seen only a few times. CDR3 bases: TGTGCCAGCAGTTTTCCCGGGTCGAACACCGGGGAGCTGTTTTTT. Translated, it gives CASSFPGSNTGELFF. V gene TRBV12-3 or TRBV12-4 combines with J gene TRBJ2-2, with D unresolved. This CDR3 has 15 amino acids. With 3 bases removed from V and 0 bases from J, the gap between germline ends came to 8 bases.

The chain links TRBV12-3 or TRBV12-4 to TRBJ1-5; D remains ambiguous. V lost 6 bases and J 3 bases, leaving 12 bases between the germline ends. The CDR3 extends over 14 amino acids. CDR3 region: CASSSELANQPQHF. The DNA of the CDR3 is TGTGCCAGCAGCTCCGAATTGGCCAATCAGCCCCAGCATTTT.

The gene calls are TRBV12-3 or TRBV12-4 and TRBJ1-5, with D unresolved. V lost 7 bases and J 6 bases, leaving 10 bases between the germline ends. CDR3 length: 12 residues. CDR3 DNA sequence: TGTGCCAGCACTAATGGAGCTCAGCCCCAGCATTTT. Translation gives CASTNGAQPQHF.

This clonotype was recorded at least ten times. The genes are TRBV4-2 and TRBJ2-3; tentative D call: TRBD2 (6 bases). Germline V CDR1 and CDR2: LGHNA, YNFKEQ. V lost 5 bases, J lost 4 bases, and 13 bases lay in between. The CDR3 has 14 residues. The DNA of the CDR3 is TGTGCCAGCAGCGGGGCGGGGAACCCAGATACGCAGTATTTT. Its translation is CASSGAGNPDTQYF.

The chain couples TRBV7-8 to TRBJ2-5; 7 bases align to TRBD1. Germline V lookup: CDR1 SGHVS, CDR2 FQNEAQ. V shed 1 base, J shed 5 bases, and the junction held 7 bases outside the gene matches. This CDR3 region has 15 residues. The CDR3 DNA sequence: TGTGCCAGCAGCTTAGTACCGGGACAGTGGGAGACCCAGTACTTC. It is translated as CASSLVPGQWETQYF. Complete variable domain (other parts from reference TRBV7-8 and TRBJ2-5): GAGVSQSPRYKVAKRGQDVALRCDPISGHVSLFWYQQALGQGPEFLTYFQNEAQLDKSGLPSDRFFAERPEGSVSTLKIQRTQQEDSAVYLCASSLVPGQWETQYFGPGTRLLVL.

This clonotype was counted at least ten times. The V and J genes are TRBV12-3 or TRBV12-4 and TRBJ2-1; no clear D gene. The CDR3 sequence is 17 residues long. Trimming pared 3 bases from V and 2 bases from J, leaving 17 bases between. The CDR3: CASSFYSGRLTYNEQFF. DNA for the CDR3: TGTGCCAGCAGTTTTTATAGTGGTCGACTCACCTACAATGAGCAGTTCTTC.

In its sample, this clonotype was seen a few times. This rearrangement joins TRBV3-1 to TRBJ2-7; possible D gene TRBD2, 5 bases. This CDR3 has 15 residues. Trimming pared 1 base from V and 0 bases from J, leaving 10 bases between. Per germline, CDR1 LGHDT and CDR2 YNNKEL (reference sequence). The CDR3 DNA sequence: TGTGCCAGCAGCCAAGGAAGCGGAAGCTCCTACGAGCAGTACTTC. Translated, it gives CASSQGSGSSYEQYF.

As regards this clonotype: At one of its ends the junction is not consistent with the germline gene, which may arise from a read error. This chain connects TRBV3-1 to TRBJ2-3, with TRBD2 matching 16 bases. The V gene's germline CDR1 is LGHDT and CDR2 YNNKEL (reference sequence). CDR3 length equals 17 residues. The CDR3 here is CPSSQGTSGRALDTQYF. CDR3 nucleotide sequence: TGTCCCAGCAGCCAGGGGACTAGCGGGAGGGCCTTGGATACGCAGTATTTT.

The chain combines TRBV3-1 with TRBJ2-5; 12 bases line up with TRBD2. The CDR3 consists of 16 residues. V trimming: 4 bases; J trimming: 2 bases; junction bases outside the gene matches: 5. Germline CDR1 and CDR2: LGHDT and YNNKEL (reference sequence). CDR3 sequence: CASSLGGLAGQETQYF. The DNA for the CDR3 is TGTGCCAGCAGCCTAGGCGGACTAGCGGGACAAGAGACCCAGTACTTC.

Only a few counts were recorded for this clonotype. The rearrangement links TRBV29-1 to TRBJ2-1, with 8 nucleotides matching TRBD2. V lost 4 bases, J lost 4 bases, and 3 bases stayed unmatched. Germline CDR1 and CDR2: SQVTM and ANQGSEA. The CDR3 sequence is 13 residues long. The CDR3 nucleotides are TGCAGCGTTGTGCCTAGCGGGTACAATGAGCAGTTCTTC. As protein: CSVVPSGYNEQFF.

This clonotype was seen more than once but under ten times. The DNA for the CDR3 is TGCGCCAGCTCTGGACAGGGGGCTGTTGGAAACACCATATATTTT. This gives the protein CASSGQGAVGNTIYF. The chain joins TRBV5-1 to TRBJ1-3, with TRBD1 matching over 11 bases. Trimming cost V 7 bases and J 3 bases; bases outside gene matches: 6. The germline V gene encodes CDR1 SGHRS and CDR2 YFSETQ. This CDR3 region has 15 residues.

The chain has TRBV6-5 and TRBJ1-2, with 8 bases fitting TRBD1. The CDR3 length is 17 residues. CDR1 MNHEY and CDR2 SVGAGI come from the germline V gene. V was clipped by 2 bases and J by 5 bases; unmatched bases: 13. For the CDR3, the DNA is TGTGCCAGCAGTTACACCCCAGACAGGGGCTTACTTTATGGCTACACCTTC. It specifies CASSYTPDRGLLYGYTF.

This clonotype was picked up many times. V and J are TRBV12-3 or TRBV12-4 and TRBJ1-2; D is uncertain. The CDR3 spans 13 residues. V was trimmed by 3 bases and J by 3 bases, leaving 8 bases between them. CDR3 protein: CASSLDGYYGYTF. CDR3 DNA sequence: TGTGCCAGCAGTTTGGACGGATACTATGGCTACACCTTC.

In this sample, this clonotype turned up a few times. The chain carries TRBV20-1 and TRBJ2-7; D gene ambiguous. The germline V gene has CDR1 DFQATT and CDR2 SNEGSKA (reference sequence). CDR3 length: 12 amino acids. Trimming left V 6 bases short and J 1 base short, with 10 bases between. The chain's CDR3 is CSATTDSYEQYF. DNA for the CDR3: TGCAGTGCGACGACTGATTCCTACGAGCAGTACTTC.

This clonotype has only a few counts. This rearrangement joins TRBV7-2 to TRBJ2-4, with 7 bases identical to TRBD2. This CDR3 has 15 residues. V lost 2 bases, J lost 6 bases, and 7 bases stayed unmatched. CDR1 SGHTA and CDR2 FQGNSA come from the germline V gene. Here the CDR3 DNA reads TGTGCCAGCAGCTTATACGGAGGGAGGGGAAACATTCAGTACTTC. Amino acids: CASSLYGGRGNIQYF.

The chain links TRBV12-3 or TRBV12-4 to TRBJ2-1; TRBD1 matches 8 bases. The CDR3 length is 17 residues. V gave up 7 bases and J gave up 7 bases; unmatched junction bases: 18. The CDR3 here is CASNKGIWTGISNEQFF. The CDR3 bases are TGTGCCAGCAACAAGGGCATCTGGACAGGGATTTCGAATGAGCAGTTCTTC.

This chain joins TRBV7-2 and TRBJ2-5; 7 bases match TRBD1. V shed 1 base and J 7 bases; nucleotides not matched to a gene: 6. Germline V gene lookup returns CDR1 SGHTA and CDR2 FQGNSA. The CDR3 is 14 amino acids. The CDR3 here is CASSLGQGEWTQYF. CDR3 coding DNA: TGTGCCAGCAGCTTAGGGCAGGGGGAATGGACCCAGTACTTC.